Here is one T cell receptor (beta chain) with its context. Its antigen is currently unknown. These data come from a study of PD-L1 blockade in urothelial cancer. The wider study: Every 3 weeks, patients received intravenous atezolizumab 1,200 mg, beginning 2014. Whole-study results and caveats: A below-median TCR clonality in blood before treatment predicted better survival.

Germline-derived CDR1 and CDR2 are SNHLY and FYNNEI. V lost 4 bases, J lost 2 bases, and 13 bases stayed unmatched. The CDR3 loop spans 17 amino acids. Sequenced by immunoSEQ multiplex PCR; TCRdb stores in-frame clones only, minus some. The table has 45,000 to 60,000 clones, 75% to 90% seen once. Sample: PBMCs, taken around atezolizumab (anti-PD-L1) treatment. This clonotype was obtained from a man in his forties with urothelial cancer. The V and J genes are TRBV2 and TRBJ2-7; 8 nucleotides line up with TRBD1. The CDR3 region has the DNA TGTGCCAGCAGTGCTGTCCTAGACAGGGGTTCACCCTACGAGCAGTACTTC. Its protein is CASSAVLDRGSPYEQYF.